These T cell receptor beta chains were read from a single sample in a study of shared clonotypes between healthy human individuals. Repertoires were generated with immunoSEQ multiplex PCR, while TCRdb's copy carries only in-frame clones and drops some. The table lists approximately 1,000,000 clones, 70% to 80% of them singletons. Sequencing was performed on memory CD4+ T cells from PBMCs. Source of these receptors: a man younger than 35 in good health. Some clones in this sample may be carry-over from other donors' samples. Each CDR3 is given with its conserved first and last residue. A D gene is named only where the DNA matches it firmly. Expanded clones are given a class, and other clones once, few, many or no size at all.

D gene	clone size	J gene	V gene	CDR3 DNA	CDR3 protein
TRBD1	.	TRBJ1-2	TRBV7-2	TGTGCCAGCAGCGACAACAGGGGCCTTTCTGGCTACACCTTC	CASSDNRGLSGYTF
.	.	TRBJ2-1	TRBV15	TGTGCCACCAGCAGAGATGTTAGGGGGAATGAGCAGTTCTTC	CATSRDVRGNEQFF
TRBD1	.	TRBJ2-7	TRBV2	TGTGCCGGCCGGGGACAGGCACCCTACGAGCAGTACTTC	CAGRGQAPYEQYF
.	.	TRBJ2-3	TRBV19	TGTGCCAGTAGTGCTCGACGGAGGCCCCGGGGAGATACGCAGTATTTT	CASSARRRPRGDTQYF
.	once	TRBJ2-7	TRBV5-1	TGCGCCAGCAGCTTGGAACGGGGGAGCTCCTACGAGCAGTACTTC	CASSLERGSSYEQYF
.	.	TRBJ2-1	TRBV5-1	TGCGCCAGCAGCTTGGCCGTTTCGGGTGAACAGTTCTTC	CASSLAVSGEQFF
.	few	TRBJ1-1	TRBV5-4	TGTGCCAGCAGCCACGAGAGGGCGGACACTGAAGCTTTCTTT	CASSHERADTEAFF
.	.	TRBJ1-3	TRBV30	TGTGCCTACGGGACCCTGTATGTCATATATTTT	CAYGTLYVIYF
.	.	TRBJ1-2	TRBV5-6	TGTGCCAGCAGCCGTGACCGACAGGTCTATGGCTACACCTTC	CASSRDRQVYGYTF
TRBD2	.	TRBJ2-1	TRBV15	TGTGCCACCAGCAGGGAGGGAGGGTACAATGAGCAGTTCTTC	CATSREGGYNEQFF
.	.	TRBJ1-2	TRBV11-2	TGTGCCAGCAGCTGGGATGGGTATGGCTACACCTTC	CASSWDGYGYTF
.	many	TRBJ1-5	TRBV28	TGTGCCAGCAGCTCCACGGATCAGCCCCAGCATTTT	CASSSTDQPQHF
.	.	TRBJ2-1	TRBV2	TGTGCCACCTCACGCGGAAGCTCCTACAATGAGCAGTTCTTC	CATSRGSSYNEQFF
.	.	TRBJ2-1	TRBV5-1	TGCGCCAGCAGCTATGGACAAAGGGTGGATGAGCAGTTCTTC	CASSYGQRVDEQFF
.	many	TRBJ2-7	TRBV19	TGTGCCAGTAGTATTGGCTCCTACGAGCAGTACTTC	CASSIGSYEQYF
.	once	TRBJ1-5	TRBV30	TGTGCCTGGAGTCCCGGGCGTCTTCGGCAGGGCAATATAAGAGCGAATCAGCCCCAGCATTTT	CAWSPGRLRQGNIRANQPQHF
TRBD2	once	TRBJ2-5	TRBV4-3	TGCGCCAGCAGCCCTCGAGTAGCGGGAGGCGGGGAGACCCAGTACTTC	CASSPRVAGGGETQYF
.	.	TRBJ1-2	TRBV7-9	TGTGCCAGCAGCCCCGGGGGAAGGGGCTATGGCTACACCTTC	CASSPGGRGYGYTF
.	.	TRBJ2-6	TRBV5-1	TGCGCCAGCAGCTTGTCGTCTTCTGGGGCCAACGTCCTGACTTTC	CASSLSSSGANVLTF
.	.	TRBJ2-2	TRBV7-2	TGTGCCAGCAGCTTGTCGGGAGCGAACACCGGGGAGCTGTTTTTT	CASSLSGANTGELFF
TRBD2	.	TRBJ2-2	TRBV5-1	TGCGCCAGCAGAGGGGTCCTAGCGGGAGTGGACGGGGAGCTGTTTTTT	CASRGVLAGVDGELFF
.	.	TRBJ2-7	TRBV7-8	TGTGCCAGCAGCTTAGCGCCCCCGGGCGGAACTCCCTACGAGCAGTACTTC	CASSLAPPGGTPYEQYF
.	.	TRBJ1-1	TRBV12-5	TGTGCTAGTGGTTTGGACCTGGGGGGGGTTGTCACTGAAGCTTTCTTT	CASGLDLGGVVTEAFF
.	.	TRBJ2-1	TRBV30	TGTGCCTGGAGTGTACTAGTGGGAGACCAGTTCTTC	CAWSVLVGDQFF
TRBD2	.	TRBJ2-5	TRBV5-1	TGCGCCAGCAGCTTCCAGCGGCTAGCGGGAGGGGAGACCCAGTACTTC	CASSFQRLAGGETQYF